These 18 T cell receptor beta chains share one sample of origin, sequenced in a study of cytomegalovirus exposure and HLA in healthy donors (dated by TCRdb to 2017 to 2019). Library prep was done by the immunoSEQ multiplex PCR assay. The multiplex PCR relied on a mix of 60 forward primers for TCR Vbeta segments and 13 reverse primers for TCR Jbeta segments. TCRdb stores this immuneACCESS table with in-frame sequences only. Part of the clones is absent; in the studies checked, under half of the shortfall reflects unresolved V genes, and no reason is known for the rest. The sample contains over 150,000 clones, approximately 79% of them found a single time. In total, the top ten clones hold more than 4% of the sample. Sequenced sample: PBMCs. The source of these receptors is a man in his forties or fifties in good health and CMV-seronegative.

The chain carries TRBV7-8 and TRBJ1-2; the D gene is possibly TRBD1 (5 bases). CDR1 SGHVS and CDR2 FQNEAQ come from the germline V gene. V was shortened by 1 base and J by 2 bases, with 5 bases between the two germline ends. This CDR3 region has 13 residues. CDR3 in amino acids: CASSLGQNYGYTF. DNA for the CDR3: TGTGCCAGCAGCTTAGGACAGAACTATGGCTACACCTTC. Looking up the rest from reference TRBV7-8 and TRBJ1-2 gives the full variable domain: GAGVSQSPRYKVAKRGQDVALRCDPISGHVSLFWYQQALGQGPEFLTYFQNEAQLDKSGLPSDRFFAERPEGSVSTLKIQRTQQEDSAVYLCASSLGQNYGYTFGSGTRLTVV.

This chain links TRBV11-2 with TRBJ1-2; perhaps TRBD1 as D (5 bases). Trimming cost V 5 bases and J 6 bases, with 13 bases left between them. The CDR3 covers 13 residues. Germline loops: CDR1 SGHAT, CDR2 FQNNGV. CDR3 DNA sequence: TGTGCCAGCAGCCCTAGCGGGACGGATGGCTACACCTTC. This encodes CASSPSGTDGYTF.

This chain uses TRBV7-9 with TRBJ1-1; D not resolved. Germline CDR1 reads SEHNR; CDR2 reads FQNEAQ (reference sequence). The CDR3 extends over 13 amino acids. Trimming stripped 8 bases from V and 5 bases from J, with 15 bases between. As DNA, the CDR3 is TGTGCCAGCTTAGACAACCGAGGGACTGAAGCTTTCTTT. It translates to CASLDNRGTEAFF. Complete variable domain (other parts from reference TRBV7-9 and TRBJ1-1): DTGVSQNPRHKITKRGQNVTFRCDPISEHNRLYWYRQTLGQGPEFLTYFQNEAQLEKSRLLSDRFSAERPKGSFSTLEIQRTEQGDSAMYLCASLDNRGTEAFFGQGTRLTVV.

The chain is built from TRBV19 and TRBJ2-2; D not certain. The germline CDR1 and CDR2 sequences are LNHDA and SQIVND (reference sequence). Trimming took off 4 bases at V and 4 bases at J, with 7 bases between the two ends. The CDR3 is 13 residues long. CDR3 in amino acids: CASSRSGTGELFF. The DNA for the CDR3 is TGTGCCAGTAGTAGATCGGGCACCGGGGAGCTGTTTTTT.

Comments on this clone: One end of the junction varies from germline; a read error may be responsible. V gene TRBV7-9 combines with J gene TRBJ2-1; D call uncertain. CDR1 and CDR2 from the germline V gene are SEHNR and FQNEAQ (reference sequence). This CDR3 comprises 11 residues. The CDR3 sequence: CPSSHKSEQFF. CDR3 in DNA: TGTCCCAGCAGCCACAAAAGTGAGCAGTTCTTC.

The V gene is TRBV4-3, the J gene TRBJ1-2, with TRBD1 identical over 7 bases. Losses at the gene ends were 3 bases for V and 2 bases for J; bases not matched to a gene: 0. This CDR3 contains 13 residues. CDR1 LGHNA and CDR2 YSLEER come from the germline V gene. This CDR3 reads CASSQTGNYGYTF. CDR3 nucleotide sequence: TGCGCCAGCAGCCAGACAGGGAACTATGGCTACACCTTC.

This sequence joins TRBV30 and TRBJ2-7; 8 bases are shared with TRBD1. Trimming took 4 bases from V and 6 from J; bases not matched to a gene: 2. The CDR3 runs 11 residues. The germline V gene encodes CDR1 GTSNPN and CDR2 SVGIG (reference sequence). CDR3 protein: CAWTGGREQYF. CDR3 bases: TGTGCCTGGACAGGGGGCCGCGAGCAGTACTTC.

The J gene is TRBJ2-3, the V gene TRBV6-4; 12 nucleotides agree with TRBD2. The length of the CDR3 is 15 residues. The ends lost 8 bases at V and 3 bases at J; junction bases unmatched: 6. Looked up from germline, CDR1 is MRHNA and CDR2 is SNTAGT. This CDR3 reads CASPGLAGTTDTQYF. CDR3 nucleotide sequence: TGTGCCAGCCCTGGACTAGCGGGGACTACAGATACGCAGTATTTT.

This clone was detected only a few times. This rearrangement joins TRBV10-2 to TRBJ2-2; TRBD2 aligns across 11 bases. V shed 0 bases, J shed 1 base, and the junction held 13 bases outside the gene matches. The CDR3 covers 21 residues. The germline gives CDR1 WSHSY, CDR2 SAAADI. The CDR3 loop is CASSESFRLAGGRKNTGELFF. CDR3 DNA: TGCGCCAGCAGTGAGTCGTTCCGGCTAGCGGGGGGCCGAAAGAACACCGGGGAGCTGTTTTTT.

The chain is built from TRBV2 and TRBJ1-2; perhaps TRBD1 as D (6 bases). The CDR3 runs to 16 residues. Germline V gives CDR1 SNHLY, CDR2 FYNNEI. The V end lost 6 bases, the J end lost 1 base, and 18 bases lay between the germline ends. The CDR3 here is CASRIRQATNNYGYTF. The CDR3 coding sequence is TGTGCCAGCAGAATAAGACAGGCTACAAATAACTATGGCTACACCTTC.

The CDR3 loop is CATSRDTGGSSPLHF. The CDR3 nucleotides are TGTGCCACCAGCAGAGATACCGGGGGTTCTTCACCCCTCCACTTT. V is TRBV15 and J is TRBJ1-6, with D maybe TRBD1 (5 bases). V lost 0 bases to trimming and J lost 9 bases, with 12 bases between them. The germline CDR1 and CDR2 sequences are LNHNV and YYDKDF (reference sequence). The CDR3 covers 15 residues.

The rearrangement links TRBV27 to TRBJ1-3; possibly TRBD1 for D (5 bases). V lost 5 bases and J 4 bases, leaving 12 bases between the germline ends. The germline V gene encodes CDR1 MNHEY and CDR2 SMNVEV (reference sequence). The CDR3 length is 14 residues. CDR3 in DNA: TGTGCCAGCAGTCAGACAGTGGGCGGAAACACCATATATTTT. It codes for CASSQTVGGNTIYF.

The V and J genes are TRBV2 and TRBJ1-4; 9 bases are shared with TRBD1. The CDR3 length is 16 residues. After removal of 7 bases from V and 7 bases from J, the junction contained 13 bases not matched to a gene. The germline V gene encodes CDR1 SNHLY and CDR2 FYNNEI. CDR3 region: CASIGQGPLSGEKLFF. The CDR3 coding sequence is TGTGCCAGCATTGGACAGGGGCCGCTCTCCGGTGAAAAACTGTTTTTT.

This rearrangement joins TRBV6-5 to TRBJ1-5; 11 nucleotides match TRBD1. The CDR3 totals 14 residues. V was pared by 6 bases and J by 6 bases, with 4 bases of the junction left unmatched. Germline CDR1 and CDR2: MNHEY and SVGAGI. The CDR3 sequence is CASSAGQGVQPQHF. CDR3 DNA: TGTGCCAGCAGCGCGGGACAGGGGGTTCAGCCCCAGCATTTT.

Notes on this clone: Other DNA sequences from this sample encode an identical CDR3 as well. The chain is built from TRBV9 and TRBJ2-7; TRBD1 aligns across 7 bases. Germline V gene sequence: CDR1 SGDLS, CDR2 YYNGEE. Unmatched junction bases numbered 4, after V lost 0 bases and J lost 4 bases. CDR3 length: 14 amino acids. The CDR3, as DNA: TGTGCCAGCAGCGTAGGTACAGGGGAATACGAGCAGTACTTC. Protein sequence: CASSVGTGEYEQYF. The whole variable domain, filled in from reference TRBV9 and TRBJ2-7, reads DSGVTQTPKHLITATGQRVTLRCSPRSGDLSVYWYQQSLDQGLQFLIQYYNGEERAKGNILERFSAQQFPDLHSELNLSSLELGDSALYFCASSVGTGEYEQYFGPGTRLTVT.

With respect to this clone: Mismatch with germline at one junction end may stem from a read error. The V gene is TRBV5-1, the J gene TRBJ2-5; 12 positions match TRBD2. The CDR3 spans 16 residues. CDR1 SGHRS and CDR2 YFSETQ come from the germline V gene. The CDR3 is CASTELAGGLGETRYF. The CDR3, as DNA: TGCGCCAGCACCGAACTAGCGGGGGGCCTTGGAGAGACCCGGTACTTC.

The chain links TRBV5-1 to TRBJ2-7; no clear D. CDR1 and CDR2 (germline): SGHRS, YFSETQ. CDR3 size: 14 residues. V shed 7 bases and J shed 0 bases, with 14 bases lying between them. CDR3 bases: TGCGCCAGCCGACCTGACTGGAGCTCCTACGAGCAGTACTTC. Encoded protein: CASRPDWSSYEQYF. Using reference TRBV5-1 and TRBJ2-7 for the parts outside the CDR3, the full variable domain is KAGVTQTPRYLIKTRGQQVTLSCSPISGHRSVSWYQQTPGQGLQFLFEYFSETQRNKGNFPGRFSGRQFSNSRSEMNVSTLELGDSALYLCASRPDWSSYEQYFGPGTRLTVT.

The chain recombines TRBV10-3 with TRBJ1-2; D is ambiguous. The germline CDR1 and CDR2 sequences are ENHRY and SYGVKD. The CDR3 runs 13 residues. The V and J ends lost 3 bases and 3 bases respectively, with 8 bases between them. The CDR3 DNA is TGTGCCATCAGTGACGAGGGAGACTATGGCTACACCTTC. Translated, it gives CAISDEGDYGYTF.